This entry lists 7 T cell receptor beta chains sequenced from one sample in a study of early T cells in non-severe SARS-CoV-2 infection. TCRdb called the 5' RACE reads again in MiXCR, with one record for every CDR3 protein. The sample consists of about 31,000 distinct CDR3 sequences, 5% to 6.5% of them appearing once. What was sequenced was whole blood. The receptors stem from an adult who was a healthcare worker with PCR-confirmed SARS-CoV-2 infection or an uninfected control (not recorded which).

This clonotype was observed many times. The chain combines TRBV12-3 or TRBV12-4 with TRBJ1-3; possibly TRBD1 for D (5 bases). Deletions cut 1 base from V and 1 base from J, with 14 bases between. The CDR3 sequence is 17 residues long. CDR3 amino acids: CASSLVARGVSGNTIYF. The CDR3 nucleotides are TGTGCCAGCAGTTTAGTGGCCCGAGGGGTATCTGGAAACACCATATATTTT.

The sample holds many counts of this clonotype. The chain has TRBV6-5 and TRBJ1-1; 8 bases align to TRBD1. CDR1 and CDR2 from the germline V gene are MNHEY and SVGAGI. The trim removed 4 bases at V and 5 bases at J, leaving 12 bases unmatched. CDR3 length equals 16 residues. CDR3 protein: CASSSPGQGALTEAFF. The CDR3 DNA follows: TGTGCCAGCAGTTCCCCGGGGCAGGGGGCTCTTACTGAAGCTTTCTTT.

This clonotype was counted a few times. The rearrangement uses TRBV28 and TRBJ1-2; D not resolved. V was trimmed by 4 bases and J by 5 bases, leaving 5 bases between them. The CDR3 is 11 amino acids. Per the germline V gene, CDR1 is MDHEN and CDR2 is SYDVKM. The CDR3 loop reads CASSSSYGYTF. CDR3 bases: TGTGCCAGCAGTTCATCATATGGCTACACCTTC.

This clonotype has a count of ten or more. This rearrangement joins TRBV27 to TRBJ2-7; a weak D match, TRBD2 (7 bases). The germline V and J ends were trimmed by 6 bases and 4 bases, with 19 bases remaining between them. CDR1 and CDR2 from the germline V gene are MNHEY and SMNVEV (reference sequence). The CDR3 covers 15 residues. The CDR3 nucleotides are TGTGCCAGCAGCAACTTCGGGGAGGGGGGATACGAGCAGTACTTC. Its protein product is CASSNFGEGGYEQYF.

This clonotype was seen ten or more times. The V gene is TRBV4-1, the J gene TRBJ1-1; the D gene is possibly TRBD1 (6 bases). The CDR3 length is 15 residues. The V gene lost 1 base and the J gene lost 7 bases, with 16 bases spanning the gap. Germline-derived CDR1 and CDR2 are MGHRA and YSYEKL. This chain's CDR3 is CASSQGLPTGHEAFF. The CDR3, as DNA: TGCGCCAGCAGCCAAGGCCTCCCGACAGGACATGAAGCTTTCTTT.

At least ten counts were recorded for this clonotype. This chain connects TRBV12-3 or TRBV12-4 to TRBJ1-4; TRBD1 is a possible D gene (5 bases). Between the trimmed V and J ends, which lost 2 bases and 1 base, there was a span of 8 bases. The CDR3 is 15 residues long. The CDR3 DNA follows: TGTGCCAGCAGTTTATCCCAGGGAACTAATGAAAAACTGTTTTTT. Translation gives CASSLSQGTNEKLFF.

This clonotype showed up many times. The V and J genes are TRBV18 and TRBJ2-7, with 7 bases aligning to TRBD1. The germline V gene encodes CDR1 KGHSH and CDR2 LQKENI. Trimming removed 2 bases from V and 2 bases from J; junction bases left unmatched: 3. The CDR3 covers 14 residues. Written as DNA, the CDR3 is TGTGCCAGCTCACCAGTGGGACAGACCTACGAGCAGTACTTC. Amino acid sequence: CASSPVGQTYEQYF.